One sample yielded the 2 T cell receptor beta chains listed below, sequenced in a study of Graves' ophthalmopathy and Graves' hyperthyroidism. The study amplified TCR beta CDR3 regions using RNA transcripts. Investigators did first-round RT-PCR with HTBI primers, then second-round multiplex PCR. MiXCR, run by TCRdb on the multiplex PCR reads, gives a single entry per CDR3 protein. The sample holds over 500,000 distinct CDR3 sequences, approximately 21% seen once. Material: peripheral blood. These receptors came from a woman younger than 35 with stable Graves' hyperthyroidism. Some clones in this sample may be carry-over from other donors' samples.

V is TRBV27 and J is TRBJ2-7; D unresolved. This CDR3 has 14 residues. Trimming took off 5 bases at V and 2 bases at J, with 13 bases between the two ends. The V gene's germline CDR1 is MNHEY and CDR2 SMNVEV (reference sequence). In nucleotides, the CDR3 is TGTGCCAGCAGTCATTCCGGGTCGACCTACGAGCAGTACTTC. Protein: CASSHSGSTYEQYF.

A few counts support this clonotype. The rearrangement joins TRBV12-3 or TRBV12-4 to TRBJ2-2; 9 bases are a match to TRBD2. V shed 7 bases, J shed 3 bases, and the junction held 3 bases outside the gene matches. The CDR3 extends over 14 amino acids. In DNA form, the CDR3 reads TGTGCCAGCATCCCTAGCGGGGACACCGGGGAGCTGTTTTTT. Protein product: CASIPSGDTGELFF.